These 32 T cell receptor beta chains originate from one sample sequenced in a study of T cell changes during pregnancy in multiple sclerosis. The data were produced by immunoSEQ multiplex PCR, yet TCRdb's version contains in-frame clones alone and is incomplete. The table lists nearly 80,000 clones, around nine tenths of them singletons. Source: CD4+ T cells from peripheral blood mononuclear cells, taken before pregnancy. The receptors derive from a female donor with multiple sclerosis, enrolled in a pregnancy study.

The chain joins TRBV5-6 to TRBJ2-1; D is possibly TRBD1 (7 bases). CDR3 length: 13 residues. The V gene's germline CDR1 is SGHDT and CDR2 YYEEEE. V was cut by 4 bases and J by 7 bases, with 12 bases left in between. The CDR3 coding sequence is TGTGCCAGCAGCCCGACAGGGAGGAATGAGCAGTTCTTC. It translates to CASSPTGRNEQFF.

This chain's CDR3 is CAWSPGRNNQPQHF. The CDR3 DNA reads TGTGCCTGGAGTCCGGGGAGAAACAATCAGCCCCAGCATTTT. This chain uses TRBV30 with TRBJ1-5, with D unclear. Trimming shortened V by 2 bases and J by 3 bases, and 11 bases separated the two germline ends. In germline, CDR1 is GTSNPN, CDR2 SVGIG (reference sequence). This CDR3 comprises 14 residues.

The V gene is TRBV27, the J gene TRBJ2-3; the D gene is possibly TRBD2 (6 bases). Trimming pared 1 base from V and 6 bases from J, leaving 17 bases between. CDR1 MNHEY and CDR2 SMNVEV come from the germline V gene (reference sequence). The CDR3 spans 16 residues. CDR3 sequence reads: CASSLLGTVGRDTQYF. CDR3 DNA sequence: TGTGCCAGCAGTTTATTAGGGACTGTGGGGAGGGATACGCAGTATTTT.

This CDR3 reads CAISEASLYQETQYF. CDR3 nucleotide sequence: TGTGCCATCAGTGAGGCTAGCCTTTACCAAGAGACCCAGTACTTC. The V and J genes are TRBV10-3 and TRBJ2-5, with D possibly being TRBD2 (5 bases). CDR3 length equals 15 residues. Germline V lookup: CDR1 ENHRY, CDR2 SYGVKD. V lost 2 bases to trimming and J lost 0 bases, with 10 bases between them.

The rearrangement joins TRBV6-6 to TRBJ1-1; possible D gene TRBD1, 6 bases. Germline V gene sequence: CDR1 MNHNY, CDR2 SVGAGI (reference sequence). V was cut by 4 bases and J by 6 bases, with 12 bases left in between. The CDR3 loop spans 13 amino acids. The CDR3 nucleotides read TGTGCCAGCAGTTCCCCGACAGGTTCTGAAGCTTTCTTT. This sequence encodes CASSSPTGSEAFF.

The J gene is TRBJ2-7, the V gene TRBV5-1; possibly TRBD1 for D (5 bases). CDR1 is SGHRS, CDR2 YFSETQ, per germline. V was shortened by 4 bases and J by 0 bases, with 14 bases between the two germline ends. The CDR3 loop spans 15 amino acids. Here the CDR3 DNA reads TGCGCCAGCAGCCCCTCAGGGAAGAACTCCTACGAGCAGTACTTC. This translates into CASSPSGKNSYEQYF.

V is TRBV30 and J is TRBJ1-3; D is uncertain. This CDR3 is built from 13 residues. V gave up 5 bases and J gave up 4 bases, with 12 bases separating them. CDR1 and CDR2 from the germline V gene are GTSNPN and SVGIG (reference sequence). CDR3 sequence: CAWSRSMGNTIYF. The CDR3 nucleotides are TGTGCCTGGTCGCGGTCGATGGGAAACACCATATATTTT.

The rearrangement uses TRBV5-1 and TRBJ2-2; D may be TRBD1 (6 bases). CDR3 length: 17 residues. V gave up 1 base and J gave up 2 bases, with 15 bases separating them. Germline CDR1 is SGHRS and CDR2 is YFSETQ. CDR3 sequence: CASSLMGAGLNTGELFF. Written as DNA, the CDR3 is TGCGCCAGCAGCTTGATGGGGGCAGGGTTAAACACCGGGGAGCTGTTTTTT.

CDR3 nucleotides: TGTGCCAGTAGTAGAGGGGGCCGTGAAAAACTGTTTTTT. Its translation is CASSRGGREKLFF. The J gene is TRBJ1-4, the V gene TRBV19; the match to TRBD1 covers 7 bases. V lost 4 bases, J lost 7 bases, and 3 bases stayed unmatched. CDR1 is LNHDA and CDR2 is SQIVND in the germline V gene (reference sequence). The CDR3 sequence is 13 residues long.

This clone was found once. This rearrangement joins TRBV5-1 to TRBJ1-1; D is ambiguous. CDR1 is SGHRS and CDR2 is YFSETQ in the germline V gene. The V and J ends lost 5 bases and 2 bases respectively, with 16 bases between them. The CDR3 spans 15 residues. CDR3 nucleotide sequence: TGCGCCAGCAGACGAACGGCAGGACTCAACACTGAAGCTTTCTTT. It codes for CASRRTAGLNTEAFF.

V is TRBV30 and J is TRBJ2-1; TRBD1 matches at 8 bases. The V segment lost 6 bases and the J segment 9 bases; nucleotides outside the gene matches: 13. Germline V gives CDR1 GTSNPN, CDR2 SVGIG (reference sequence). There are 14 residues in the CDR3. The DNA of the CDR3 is TGTGCCTGCTCCCAGGACAGGGTTCAGGGTGAGCAGTTCTTC. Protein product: CACSQDRVQGEQFF.

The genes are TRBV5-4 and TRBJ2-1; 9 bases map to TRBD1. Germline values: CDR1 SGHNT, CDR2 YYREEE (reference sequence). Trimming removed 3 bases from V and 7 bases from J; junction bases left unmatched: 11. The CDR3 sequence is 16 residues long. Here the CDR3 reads CASSSEGQGSRNEQFF. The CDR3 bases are TGTGCCAGCAGCTCCGAAGGACAGGGGAGTAGAAATGAGCAGTTCTTC.

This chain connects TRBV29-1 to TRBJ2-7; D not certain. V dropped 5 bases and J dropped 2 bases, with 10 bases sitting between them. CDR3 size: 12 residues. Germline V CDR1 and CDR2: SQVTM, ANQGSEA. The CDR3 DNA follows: TGCAGCGTTCGACACGCAACCTACGAGCAGTACTTC. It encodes CSVRHATYEQYF.

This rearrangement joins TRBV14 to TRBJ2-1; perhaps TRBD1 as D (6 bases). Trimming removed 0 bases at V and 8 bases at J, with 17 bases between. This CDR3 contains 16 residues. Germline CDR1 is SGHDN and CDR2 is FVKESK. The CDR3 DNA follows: TGTGCCAGCAGCCAAGAGAGATTAGGGGGTGTCGATGAGCAGTTCTTC. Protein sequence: CASSQERLGGVDEQFF.

The CDR3 here is CSHPSGGYNEQFF. CDR3 nucleotide sequence: TGCAGTCACCCTAGCGGGGGTTACAATGAGCAGTTCTTC. The chain uses TRBV29-1 and TRBJ2-1; 10 positions agree with TRBD2. The length of the CDR3 is 13 residues. The germline V gene encodes CDR1 SQVTM and CDR2 ANQGSEA.

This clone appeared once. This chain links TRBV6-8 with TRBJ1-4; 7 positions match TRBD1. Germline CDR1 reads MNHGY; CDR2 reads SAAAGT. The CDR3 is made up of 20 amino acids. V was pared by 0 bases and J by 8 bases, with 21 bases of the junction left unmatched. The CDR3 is CASSYSRVTPNTGAGEKLFF. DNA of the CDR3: TGTGCCAGCAGTTACTCGAGGGTCACACCTAATACAGGGGCAGGGGAAAAACTGTTTTTT.

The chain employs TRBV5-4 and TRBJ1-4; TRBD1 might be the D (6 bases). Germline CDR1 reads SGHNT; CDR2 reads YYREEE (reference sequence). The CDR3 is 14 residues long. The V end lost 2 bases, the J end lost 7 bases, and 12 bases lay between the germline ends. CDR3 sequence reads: CASSFGGSTEKLFF. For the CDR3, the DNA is TGTGCCAGCAGCTTTGGGGGCAGTACTGAAAAACTGTTTTTT.

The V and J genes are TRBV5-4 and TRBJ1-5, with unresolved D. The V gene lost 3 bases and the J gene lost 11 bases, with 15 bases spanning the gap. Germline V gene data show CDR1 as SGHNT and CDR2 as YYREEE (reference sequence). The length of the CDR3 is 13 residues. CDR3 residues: CASSSDREITQHF. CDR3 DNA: TGTGCCAGCAGCTCCGACCGGGAAATAACCCAGCATTTT. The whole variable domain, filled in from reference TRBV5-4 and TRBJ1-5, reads ETGVTQSPTHLIKTRGQQVTLRCSSQSGHNTVSWYQQALGQGPQFIFQYYREEENGRGNFPPRFSGLQFPNYSSELNVNALELDDSALYLCASSSDREITQHFGDGTRLSIL.

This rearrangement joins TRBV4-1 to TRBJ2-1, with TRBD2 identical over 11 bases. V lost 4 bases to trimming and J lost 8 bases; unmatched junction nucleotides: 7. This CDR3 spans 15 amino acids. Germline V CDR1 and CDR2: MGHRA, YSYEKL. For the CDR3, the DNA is TGCGCCAGCAGCCCCTTAGCGGGAGGGCCTTATGAGCAGTTCTTC. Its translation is CASSPLAGGPYEQFF.

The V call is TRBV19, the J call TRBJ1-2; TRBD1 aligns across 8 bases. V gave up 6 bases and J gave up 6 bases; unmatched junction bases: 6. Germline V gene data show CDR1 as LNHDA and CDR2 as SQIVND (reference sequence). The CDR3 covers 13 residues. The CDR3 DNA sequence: TGTGCCAGTAGGGCCACAGGGGGTCATGGCTACACCTTC. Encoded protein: CASRATGGHGYTF.

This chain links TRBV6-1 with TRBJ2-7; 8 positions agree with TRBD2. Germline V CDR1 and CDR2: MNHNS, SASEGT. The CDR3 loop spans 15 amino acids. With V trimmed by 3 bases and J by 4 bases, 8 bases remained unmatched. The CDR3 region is CASSDPAGVGYEQYF. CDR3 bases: TGTGCCAGCAGTGACCCAGCGGGAGTAGGGTACGAGCAGTACTTC.

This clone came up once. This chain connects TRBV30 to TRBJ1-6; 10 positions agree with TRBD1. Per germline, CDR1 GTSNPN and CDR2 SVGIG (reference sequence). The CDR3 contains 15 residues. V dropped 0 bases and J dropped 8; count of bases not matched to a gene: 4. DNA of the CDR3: TGTGCCTGGAGTGTAATGGGGACAGGGGATTCACCCCTCCACTTT. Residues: CAWSVMGTGDSPLHF. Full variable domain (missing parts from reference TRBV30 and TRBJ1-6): SQTIHQWPATLVQPVGSPLSLECTVEGTSNPNLYWYRQAAGRGLQLLFYSVGIGQISSEVPQNLSASRPQDRQFILSSKKLLLSDSGFYLCAWSVMGTGDSPLHFGNGTRLTVT.

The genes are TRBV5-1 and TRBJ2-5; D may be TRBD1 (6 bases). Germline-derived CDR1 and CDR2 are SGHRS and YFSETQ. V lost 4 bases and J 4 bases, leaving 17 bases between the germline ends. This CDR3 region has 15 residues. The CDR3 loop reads CASSGLQGRIETQYF. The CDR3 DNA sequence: TGCGCCAGCAGCGGATTACAGGGACGTATAGAGACCCAGTACTTC.

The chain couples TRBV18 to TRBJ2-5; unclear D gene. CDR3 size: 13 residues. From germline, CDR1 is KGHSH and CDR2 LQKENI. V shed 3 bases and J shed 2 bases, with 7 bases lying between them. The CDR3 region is CASSPARQETQYF. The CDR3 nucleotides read TGTGCCAGCTCACCGGCCAGGCAAGAGACCCAGTACTTC.

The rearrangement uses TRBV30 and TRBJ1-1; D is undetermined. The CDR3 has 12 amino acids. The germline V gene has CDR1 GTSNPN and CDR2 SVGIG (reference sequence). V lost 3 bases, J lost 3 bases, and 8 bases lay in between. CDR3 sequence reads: CAWSRVDTEAFF. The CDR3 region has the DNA TGTGCCTGGAGCCGCGTGGACACTGAAGCTTTCTTT.

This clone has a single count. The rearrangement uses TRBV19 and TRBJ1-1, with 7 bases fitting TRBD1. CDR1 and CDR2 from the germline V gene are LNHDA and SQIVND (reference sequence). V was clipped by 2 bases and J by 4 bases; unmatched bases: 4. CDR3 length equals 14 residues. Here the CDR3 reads CASSIRQGSTEAFF. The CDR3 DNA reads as TGTGCCAGTAGTATAAGACAGGGCAGCACTGAAGCTTTCTTT. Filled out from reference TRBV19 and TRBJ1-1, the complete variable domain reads DGGITQSPKYLFRKEGQNVTLSCEQNLNHDAMYWYRQDPGQGLRLIYYSQIVNDFQKGDIAEGYSVSREKKESFPLTVTSAQKNPTAFYLCASSIRQGSTEAFFGQGTRLTVV.

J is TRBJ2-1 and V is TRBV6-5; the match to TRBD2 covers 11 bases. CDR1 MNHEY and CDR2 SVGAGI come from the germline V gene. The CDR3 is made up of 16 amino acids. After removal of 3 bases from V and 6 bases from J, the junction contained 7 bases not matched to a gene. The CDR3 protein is CASSYQGTSGPNEQFF. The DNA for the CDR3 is TGTGCCAGCAGTTATCAAGGGACTAGCGGCCCCAATGAGCAGTTCTTC.

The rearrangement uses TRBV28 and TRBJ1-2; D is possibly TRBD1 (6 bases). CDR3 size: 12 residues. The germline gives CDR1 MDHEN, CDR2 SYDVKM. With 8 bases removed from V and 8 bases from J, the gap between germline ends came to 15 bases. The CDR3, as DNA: TGTGCCAGCCTTACAGGGCCAGGGGGCTACACCTTC. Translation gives CASLTGPGGYTF.

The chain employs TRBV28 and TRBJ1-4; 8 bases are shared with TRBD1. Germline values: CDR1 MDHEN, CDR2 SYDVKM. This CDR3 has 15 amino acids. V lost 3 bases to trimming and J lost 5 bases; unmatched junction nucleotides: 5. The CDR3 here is CASSLSQGGNEKLFF. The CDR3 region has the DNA TGTGCCAGCAGTTTGTCACAGGGGGGGAATGAAAAACTGTTTTTT. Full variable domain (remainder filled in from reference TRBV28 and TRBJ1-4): DVKVTQSSRYLVKRTGEKVFLECVQDMDHENMFWYRQDPGLGLRLIYFSYDVKMKEKGDIPEGYSVSREKKERFSLILESASTNQTSMYLCASSLSQGGNEKLFFGSGTQLSVL.

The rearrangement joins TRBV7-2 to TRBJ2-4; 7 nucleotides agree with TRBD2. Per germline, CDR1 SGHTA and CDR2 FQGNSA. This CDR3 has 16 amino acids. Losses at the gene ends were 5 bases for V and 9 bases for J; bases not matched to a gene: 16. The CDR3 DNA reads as TGTGCCAGCAGCCCCAGGCTTACGACGGGGGAGGGCATTCAGTACTTC. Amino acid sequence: CASSPRLTTGEGIQYF.

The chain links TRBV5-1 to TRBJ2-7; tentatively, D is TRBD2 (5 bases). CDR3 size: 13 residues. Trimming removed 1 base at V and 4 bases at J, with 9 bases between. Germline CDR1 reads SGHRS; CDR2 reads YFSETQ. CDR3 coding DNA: TGCGCCAGCAGCTTGTCGGGCGGGTACGAGCAGTACTTC. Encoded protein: CASSLSGGYEQYF.

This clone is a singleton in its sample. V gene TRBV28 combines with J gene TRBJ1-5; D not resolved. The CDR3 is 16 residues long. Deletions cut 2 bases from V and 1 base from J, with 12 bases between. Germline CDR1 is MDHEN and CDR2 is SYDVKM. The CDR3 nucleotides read TGTGCCAGCAGTTTAGTAGTTAATCTGAGCAATCAGCCCCAGCATTTT. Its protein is CASSLVVNLSNQPQHF.